This T cell receptor beta chain was captured in a study of stem cell transplantation in POMP-related autoinflammatory disease. Germline assignment: CDR1 WSHSY and CDR2 SAAADI. The CDR3 has 18 residues. Trimming took off 1 base at V and 7 bases at J, with 20 bases between the two ends. Sequenced by immunoSEQ multiplex PCR; TCRdb stores in-frame clones only, minus some. In the table there are thousands of clones, roughly 88% of which are singletons. The receptor comes from a human patient with POMP-related autoinflammation and immune dysregulation (PRAID). Some T cells may be provided by the graft donor. This rearrangement joins TRBV10-2 to TRBJ1-6; D remains unclear. This sample comprised CD8+ T cells from PBMCs, obtained after stem cell transplantation. The CDR3 DNA follows: TGCGCCAGCAGTGAGTACGCCCACCCAACCTGGAGGAATTCACCCCTCCACTTT. It is translated as CASSEYAHPTWRNSPLHF.